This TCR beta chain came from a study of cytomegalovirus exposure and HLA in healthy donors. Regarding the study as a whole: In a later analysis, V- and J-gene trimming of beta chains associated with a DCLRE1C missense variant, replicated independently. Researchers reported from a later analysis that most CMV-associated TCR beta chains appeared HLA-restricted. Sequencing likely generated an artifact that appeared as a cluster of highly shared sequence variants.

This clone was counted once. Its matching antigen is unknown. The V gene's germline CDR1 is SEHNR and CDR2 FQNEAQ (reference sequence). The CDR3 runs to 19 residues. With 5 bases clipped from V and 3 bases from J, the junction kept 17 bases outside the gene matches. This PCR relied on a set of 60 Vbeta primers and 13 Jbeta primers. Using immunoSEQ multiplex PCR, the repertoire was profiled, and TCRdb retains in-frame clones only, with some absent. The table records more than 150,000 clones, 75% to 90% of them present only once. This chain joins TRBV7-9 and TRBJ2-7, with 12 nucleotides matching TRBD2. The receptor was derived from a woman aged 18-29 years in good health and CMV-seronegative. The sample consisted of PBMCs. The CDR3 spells CASSRENALGLAGIYEQYF. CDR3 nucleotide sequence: TGTGCCAGCAGCCGCGAAAACGCCCTTGGACTAGCGGGGATCTACGAGCAGTACTTC. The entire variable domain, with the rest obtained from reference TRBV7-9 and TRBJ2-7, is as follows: DTGVSQNPRHKITKRGQNVTFRCDPISEHNRLYWYRQTLGQGPEFLTYFQNEAQLEKSRLLSDRFSAERPKGSFSTLEIQRTEQGDSAMYLCASSRENALGLAGIYEQYFGPGTRLTVT.